A selection of T cell receptor beta chains follows, all from one sample in a study of blood T cells in healthy people across ages. Each CDR3 protein gets one entry after TCRdb re-called the 5' RACE reads with MiXCR. The sample contains hundreds of thousands of distinct CDR3 sequences, more than 50% of which appear only once. Source material: blood. These receptors came from a man aged 35 to 55 in good health. CDR3s include the opening cysteine and the closing phenylalanine or tryptophan. The D gene is left open where the match is weak. Clone size is stated in some rows and not others, as once, few, many or a class when expanded.

J gene | clone size | V gene | D gene | CDR3 DNA | CDR3 protein
TRBJ2-5 | NA | TRBV20-1 | TRBD2 | TGCAGTGCTTCACTAGCGGGTGTCGAAGAGACCCAGTACTTC | CSASLAGVEETQYF
TRBJ2-7 | NA | TRBV6-5 | NA | TGTGCCAGCAAGGGGGGGACCTACGAGCAGTACTTC | CASKGGTYEQYF
TRBJ2-5 | few | TRBV9 | TRBD2 | TGTGCCAGCAGCTCCATGGCGGGAGTGTCAGAGACCCAGTACTTC | CASSSMAGVSETQYF
TRBJ2-4 | few | TRBV4-1 | TRBD2 | TGCGCCAGCAGCCAACAAGGACTAGCGGACTCCAAAAACATTCAGTACTTC | CASSQQGLADSKNIQYF
TRBJ2-2 | NA | TRBV2 | NA | TGTGCCAGCAGTCCCGAGAGGGGTGCCCACGGGGAGCTGTTTTTT | CASSPERGAHGELFF
TRBJ2-3 | NA | TRBV29-1 | TRBD2 | TGCAGCGTTTTCCCGACTAGCGGGAACACAGATACGCAGTATTTT | CSVFPTSGNTDTQYF
TRBJ2-3 | NA | TRBV24-1 | NA | TGTGCCACCAGTGATTATCTATATACGCAGTATTTT | CATSDYLYTQYF
TRBJ2-3 | NA | TRBV20-1 | TRBD2 | TGCAGTGCTCGGGGTTGGGCGGGGGTAAGCACAGATACGCAGTATTTT | CSARGWAGVSTDTQYF
TRBJ1-5 | few | TRBV12-3/TRBV12-4 | NA | TGTGCCAGCAGTTTATTTGGCGGGGACGATAGCAATCAGCCCCAGCATTTT | CASSLFGGDDSNQPQHF
TRBJ1-4 | NA | TRBV24-1 | NA | TGTGCCACCAGTGCAACTAATGAAAAACTGTTTTTT | CATSATNEKLFF
TRBJ2-4 | many | TRBV6-9 | NA | TGTGCCAGCAGTTTTTTAAATTTAGCCAAAAACATTCAGTACTTC | CASSFLNLAKNIQYF
TRBJ1-1 | NA | TRBV11-2 | TRBD1 | TGTGCCAGCAGCTGGGACAGAATGGGAACTGAAGCTTTCTTT | CASSWDRMGTEAFF
TRBJ2-7 | NA | TRBV12-3/TRBV12-4 | TRBD1 | TGTGCCAGCAGTTTTGACAGGGGTATTTACGAGCAGTACTTC | CASSFDRGIYEQYF
TRBJ1-5 | NA | TRBV10-3 | NA | TGTGCTATCAGTGAGTCCGATCAGCCCCAGCATTTT | CAISESDQPQHF
TRBJ2-7 | NA | TRBV29-1 | NA | TGCAGCGTTGAAGATTTTGGGGAGATGGGCACCTACGAGCAGTACTTC | CSVEDFGEMGTYEQYF
TRBJ2-5 | NA | TRBV9 | NA | TGTGCCAGCAGCGTTTTGGGGGGGGCAGAGACCCAGTACTTC | CASSVLGGAETQYF
TRBJ2-3 | NA | TRBV5-4 | TRBD2 | TGTGCCAGCAGTTCCGGGACTAGCGGGACTGGCACAGATACGCAGTATTTT | CASSSGTSGTGTDTQYF
TRBJ2-5 | NA | TRBV29-1 | TRBD2 | TGCAGCGTTGACGGTAGCGGGAGACCCATTGAGCAGTACTTC | CSVDGSGRPIEQYF